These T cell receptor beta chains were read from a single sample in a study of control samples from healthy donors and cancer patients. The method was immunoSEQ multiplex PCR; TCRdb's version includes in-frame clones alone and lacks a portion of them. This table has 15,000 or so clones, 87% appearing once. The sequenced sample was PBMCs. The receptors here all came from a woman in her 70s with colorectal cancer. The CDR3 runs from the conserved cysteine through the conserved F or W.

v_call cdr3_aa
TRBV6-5 CASSYSHEQFF
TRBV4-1 CASSQDRGQVNTPLHF
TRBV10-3 CAIREGNTGELFF
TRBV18 CASSPPRGHSNTGELFF
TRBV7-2 CASSLVRSPNYGYTF
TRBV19 CASTPDRGYNQPQHF
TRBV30 CAWSQTGPNEQFF
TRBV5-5 CASSLDGYGYTF
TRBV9 CASSVGRTSYEQYF
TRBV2 CASSEGGKPEKLFF
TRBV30 CAWSKRTGRRNTEAFF
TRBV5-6 CASSLRGFSGVQETQYF
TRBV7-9 CASSLGYTDTQYF
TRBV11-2 CASSREGDTEAFF
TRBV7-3 CASSPFRGSFSGANVLTF
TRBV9 CASSPTSKLAKNIQYF
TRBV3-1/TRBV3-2 CASSLRRKGAEKLFF
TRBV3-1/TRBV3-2 CASSQIPGRTEAFF
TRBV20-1 CSVLDEGREFF
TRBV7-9 CASSFPGGYGYTF
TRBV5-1 CASRQGANPYEQYF